This T cell receptor (beta chain) appears in the sequencing data of a study of blood T cell repertoires in COVID-19. With 1 base clipped from V and 4 bases from J, the junction kept 3 bases outside the gene matches. CDR1 and CDR2 from the germline V gene are LGHDT and YNNKEL (reference sequence). The CDR3 has 14 residues. Some clones are missing from TCRdb's copy, which holds only in-frame ones; the method was immunoSEQ multiplex PCR. The table has approximately 160,000 clones, more than 70% seen once. The chain uses TRBV3-1 (or the pseudogene TRBV3-2) and TRBJ1-2; 7 bases fit TRBD1. The sequenced sample consisted of peripheral blood. This TCR was sampled from a man aged 50 to 60 with active or convalescent COVID-19. Written as DNA, the CDR3 is TGTGCCAGCAGCCAAGCACAGGGGATCTATGGCTACACCTTC. Protein sequence: CASSQAQGIYGYTF.